A single sample gave rise to the 17 T cell receptor beta chains below, sequenced in a study of beta chain features in type 1 diabetes listed by TCRdb under 2018. Libraries were made using the immunoSEQ multiplex PCR assay. The High Capacity cDNA Reverse Transcription Kit was used to reverse transcribe all of the isolated RNA, meaning that expressed TCRB transcripts were what got sequenced. What TCRdb holds here is the immuneACCESS table cut down to in-frame rearrangements. Part of the clones is not present; checked against another copy, under half of the missing clones reflect an unresolved V gene, and the others are unexplained. A total of some 150,000 clones appear in this sample, under 60% of them only once. The ten largest clones represent 0.42% of the sample. Sequencing was done on a sample of Tregs from blood. Per the publication, the cell subset or site label means: regulatory CD4+ T cells. These receptors were obtained from a young man in good health.

The J gene is TRBJ2-7, the V gene TRBV18; weak D call: TRBD2 (5 bases). CDR3 length: 17 amino acids. V lost 4 bases to trimming and J lost 7 bases, with 26 bases between them. CDR1 and CDR2 from the germline V gene are KGHSH and LQKENI. The DNA of the CDR3 is TGTGCCAGCTCACGAGTCAACAAAGCGGTCGGGTCGGGGGAGCAGTACTTC. Translation: CASSRVNKAVGSGEQYF.

V and J are TRBV7-2 and TRBJ2-2; 7 positions match TRBD2. This CDR3 is built from 17 residues. Germline-derived CDR1 and CDR2 are SGHTA and FQGNSA. The trim removed 5 bases at V and 0 bases at J, leaving 9 bases unmatched. The CDR3 reads CASSPWTGGSNTGELFF. In nucleotides, the CDR3 is TGTGCCAGCAGCCCCTGGACGGGAGGCTCGAACACCGGGGAGCTGTTTTTT.

This chain uses TRBV18 with TRBJ1-2; 8 positions agree with TRBD1. Trimming cost V 1 base and J 13 bases; bases outside gene matches: 5. The CDR3 sequence is 12 residues long. Germline assignment: CDR1 KGHSH and CDR2 LQKENI. CDR3 in amino acids: CASSPLGQGGTF. The CDR3 nucleotides are TGTGCCAGCTCACCACTTGGACAGGGCGGCACCTTC. The variable domain in full, completed from reference TRBV18 and TRBJ1-2, reads NAGVMQNPRHLVRRRGQEARLRCSPMKGHSHVYWYRQLPEEGLKFMVYLQKENIIDESGMPKERFSAEFPKEGPSILRIQQVVRGDSAAYFCASSPLGQGGTFGSGTRLTVV.

This clone appeared once. CDR3 nucleotide sequence: TGTGCCAGCAGCTTGGCGTTCCGGACAGGGGACAATGAGCAGTTCTTC. This codes for CASSLAFRTGDNEQFF. This chain links TRBV5-6 with TRBJ2-1; 9 bases are a match to TRBD1. V gave up 0 bases and J gave up 5 bases; unmatched junction bases: 6. The CDR3 is 16 residues long. CDR1 and CDR2 from the germline V gene are SGHDT and YYEEEE.

On this clone: A junction boundary mismatches the germline segment, possibly from a read error. The chain recombines TRBV7-2 with TRBJ1-2; D is ambiguous. The CDR3 spans 14 residues. Germline CDR1 and CDR2: SGHTA and FQGNSA. The DNA of the CDR3 is TGTGCCAGCAGCTTAGGGGCGCTGCTCTATGGCTACTCCTTC. This sequence encodes CASSLGALLYGYSF.

CDR3: CASSLGDVNTEAFF. For the CDR3, the DNA is TGTGCCAGCAGTCTAGGGGATGTTAACACTGAAGCTTTCTTT. J is TRBJ1-1 and V is TRBV28; tentatively, D is TRBD1 (5 bases). Trimming stripped 5 bases from V and 2 bases from J, with 12 bases between. CDR3 length: 14 residues. Germline V gives CDR1 MDHEN, CDR2 SYDVKM.

This clone has more than one count but fewer than ten. The chain carries TRBV18 and TRBJ1-1; 9 bases fit TRBD1. Germline V gives CDR1 KGHSH, CDR2 LQKENI. V shed 2 bases, J shed 0 bases, and the junction held 4 bases outside the gene matches. This CDR3 is built from 16 residues. CDR3 DNA: TGTGCCAGCTCACCATTGGGACAGGGCCTGAACACTGAAGCTTTCTTT. It specifies CASSPLGQGLNTEAFF.

This rearrangement joins TRBV29-1 to TRBJ1-1, with a weak D call TRBD1 (6 bases). CDR1 and CDR2 (germline): SQVTM, ANQGSEA. The CDR3 sequence is 13 residues long. V lost 6 bases, J lost 3 bases, and 14 bases lay in between. CDR3 residues: CSVKRGTDTEAFF. Here the CDR3 DNA reads TGCAGCGTGAAGAGGGGGACGGACACTGAAGCTTTCTTT.

The genes are TRBV21-1 and TRBJ1-1; the D call of TRBD1 is as the table states it, not checked on the DNA. TRBV21-1 is a recognized pseudogene. CDR3 length: 17 amino acids. The CDR3 DNA is TGTGCCAGCAGACATGGGGCGGCGGACAGCGGGAACACTGAAGCTTTCTTT. Translation: CASRHGAADSGNTEAFF.

V is TRBV28 and J is TRBJ1-5; 8 bases map to TRBD1. This CDR3 has 15 amino acids. After removal of 6 bases from V and 0 bases from J, the junction contained 4 bases not matched to a gene. Germline CDR1 is MDHEN and CDR2 is SYDVKM. This CDR3 is CASRLQGASNQPQHF. The CDR3 coding sequence is TGTGCCAGCAGACTCCAGGGGGCTAGCAATCAGCCCCAGCATTTT.

This chain connects TRBV7-2 to TRBJ2-7; D possibly corresponds to TRBD1 (6 bases). CDR1 is SGHTA, CDR2 FQGNSA, per germline. Trimming took 2 bases from V and 10 from J, leaving 12 bases between them. There are 12 residues in the CDR3. CDR3 DNA sequence: TGTGCCAGCAGCTTACAGGGGTTTGGCCAGTACTTC. Amino acids: CASSLQGFGQYF.

The count of this clone is one. This rearrangement joins TRBV6-6 to TRBJ2-3; the match to TRBD2 covers 9 bases. From germline, CDR1 is MNHNY and CDR2 SVGAGI (reference sequence). This CDR3 is 16 amino acids long. V dropped 0 bases and J dropped 5; count of bases not matched to a gene: 6. DNA of the CDR3: TGTGCCAGCAGTTACTCTGGGGCGGGGGGGCAAGATACGCAGTATTTT. This gives the protein CASSYSGAGGQDTQYF.

The V and J genes are TRBV28 and TRBJ1-5; D may be TRBD1 (5 bases). Germline-derived CDR1 and CDR2 are MDHEN and SYDVKM. The CDR3 is 14 residues long. The ends were cut back, 5 bases at V and 3 bases at J, with 11 bases in the middle. In nucleotides, the CDR3 is TGTGCCAGCAGTCAGGGACTGACCAATCAGCCCCAGCATTTT. Translating gives CASSQGLTNQPQHF.

CDR3 sequence: CASSLSGETEAFF. CDR3 coding DNA: TGTGCCAGCAGTTTATCGGGGGAAACTGAAGCTTTCTTT. The chain has TRBV28 and TRBJ1-1; TRBD1 might be the D (5 bases). Germline V gene lookup returns CDR1 MDHEN and CDR2 SYDVKM. Trimming took off 1 base at V and 5 bases at J, with 8 bases between the two ends. The CDR3 covers 13 residues.

The chain uses TRBV27 and TRBJ1-2; perhaps TRBD1 as D (5 bases). Germline-derived CDR1 and CDR2 are MNHEY and SMNVEV (reference sequence). The CDR3 has 13 residues. V shed 8 bases and J shed 4 bases, with 14 bases lying between them. The CDR3 nucleotides are TGTGCCAGCGGACCCTCGGGGGGCTATGGCTACACCTTC. Residues: CASGPSGGYGYTF.

The chain employs TRBV5-4 and TRBJ1-1, with 8 bases identical to TRBD1. The CDR3 consists of 15 residues. CDR1 and CDR2 (germline): SGHNT, YYREEE (reference sequence). V lost 0 bases, J lost 5 bases, and 6 bases stayed unmatched. The CDR3 nucleotides read TGTGCCAGCAGCTTGGGAGGCAGGGGGCTTACTGAAGCTTTCTTT. Residues: CASSLGGRGLTEAFF. Complete variable domain (other parts from reference TRBV5-4 and TRBJ1-1): ETGVTQSPTHLIKTRGQQVTLRCSSQSGHNTVSWYQQALGQGPQFIFQYYREEENGRGNFPPRFSGLQFPNYSSELNVNALELDDSALYLCASSLGGRGLTEAFFGQGTRLTVV.

CDR3 sequence reads: CASIDGGPYNEQFF. CDR3 nucleotide sequence: TGTGCCAGCATTGACGGGGGGCCCTACAATGAGCAGTTCTTC. The V gene is TRBV28, the J gene TRBJ2-1, with D perhaps TRBD2 (7 bases). Between the trimmed V and J ends, which lost 7 bases and 2 bases, there was a span of 12 bases. There are 14 residues in the CDR3. The germline V gene has CDR1 MDHEN and CDR2 SYDVKM.